This TCR beta chain is drawn from a study of CD8+CD57+ T cells in acquired aplastic anemia listed by TCRdb under 2018. Study-level background: On average, sorted CD4+ and CD8+ cells yielded around 3.1 ug of extracted DNA, with a range of roughly 0.18 to 27.4 ug. A CD8+CD57+ expansion meant a frequency higher than the mean frequency seen in healthy subjects. Broad study findings and their caveats: Patients and healthy controls showed no significant difference in CD8+ Simpson's diversity (P=0.060). Nearly 30 CD8+ CDR3 sequences were found in both patients and controls but appeared to be highly expressed in patients and within the immunodominant clones of the patients.

Genomic DNA was used as template for profiling of TCR beta VDJ combinations and CDR3 sequences. TCR repertoire sequencing was run on an Illumina HiSeq 2000. The paper's data handling went like this. Repertoires were assessed using TRBV/TRBJ rearrangement plots, CDR3 size and DJ length profiles, and Simpson's diversity index. The most abundant DNA sequence in the deep sequencing data was defined as the immunodominant clone. CDR3 amino acid sequences were checked for sharing between subjects and were compared against published repertoires and the VDJdb database. TCRdb trimmed public reads at Q25 via fastp, called clones via MiXCR and kept in-frame beta chains. Each entry merges the rows of one CDR3 protein and shows their most common DNA and genes. These V and J calls originate from TCRdb's pipeline instead of the authors' own analysis. The sample records hundreds of thousands of distinct CDR3 sequences, more than 40% of which are singletons. The top ten clonotypes cover over 7.5% of the sample.

With regard to this clonotype: This clone's antigen is unknown. Base qualities are not recorded, but no much larger clone differs from it by a single base.

Expansion of CD8+CD57+ cells had been shown by flow cytometry in the patients chosen for sequencing. Every patient had a diagnosis of severe acquired aplastic anemia based on International Study of Aplastic Anemia and Agranulocytosis and Camitta criteria. No therapy had been received by the patients at the time of blood sampling. In this study, sorted CD4+ and CD8+ T cells from the blood of healthy subjects and of severe aplastic anemia patients had their TCR repertoires deep-sequenced. Patients were enrolled in the USA under clinicaltrials.gov protocols 00001620, 01623167, 00001397, 00071045, 00081523 and 00961064. Ficoll-Paque density gradient centrifugation was used to isolate peripheral blood mononuclear cells. Before DNA extraction, CD4+ and CD8+ T cells were sorted by FACS or by magnetic beads. The germline V gene encodes CDR1 MNHEY and CDR2 SMNVEV (reference sequence). The CDR3 numbers 17 residues from cysteine through phenylalanine. Only the CDR3 part of the read is kept: 51 bases, read in frame from the first base. Clipping removes 2 bases from V and 0 bases from J, with 4 as the unmatched junction base count.

The chain is encoded by TRBV27 joined to TRBJ2-6; 7 of the junction bases match TRBD2. The sequenced sample was sorted CD4+, CD8+, or CD8+CD57+ T cells (not recorded which) from PBMCs. This TCR was recovered from a human donor with aplastic anemia. The CDR3 reads CASSLAGDLSGANVLTF. The bases read TGTGCCAGCAGTTTAGCGGGGGACCTCTCTGGGGCCAACGTCCTGACTTTC.